Each of the 21 T cell receptor beta chains below was sequenced from the same sample in a study of T cells in Graves' hyperthyroidism and ophthalmopathy (dated by TCRdb to 2018 to 2020). Receptors were amplified or captured by multiplex PCR. Data came from an Illumina HiSeq 2000. The TCR beta CDR3 regions were amplified from the RNA transcripts. The first round of RT-PCR for the TCR CDR3 was performed with the HTBI primer set and the Qiagen OneStep RT-PCR kit. Starting from the raw public reads, TCRdb applied fastp trimming at Q25, assembled clones with MiXCR and retained in-frame beta chains. CDR3 protein duplicates are merged, each entry listing the most common genes and DNA. A total of fewer than 650,000 distinct CDR3 sequences appear in this sample, 11% to 15% of them only once. Roughly 6.2% of the sample comes from the top ten. The sample was blood. The receptors were sampled from a woman between 25 and 40 years old with Graves' hyperthyroidism that later progressed to Graves' ophthalmopathy.

This clonotype was detected ten times or more. The chain couples TRBV6-1 to TRBJ1-1, with D maybe TRBD1 (5 bases). V was pared by 10 bases and J by 1 base, with 10 bases between. Germline CDR1 MNHNS, CDR2 SASEGT. CDR3 length equals 12 residues. CDR3 coding DNA: TGTGCCACCCCTGGGGCGAACACTGAAGCTTTCTTT. Its translation is CATPGANTEAFF.

This clonotype was found many times. The chain joins TRBV12-3 or TRBV12-4 to TRBJ1-5; TRBD1 aligns across 7 bases. The CDR3 consists of 15 residues. V lost 5 bases and J lost 3; bases outside the gene matches: 7. The CDR3 region is CASSKSGQLNQPQHF. CDR3 DNA sequence: TGTGCCAGCAGTAAATCGGGACAGCTCAATCAGCCCCAGCATTTT.

The table lists this clonotype with a few counts. J is TRBJ2-5 and V is TRBV24-1, with TRBD1 identical over 7 bases. With 7 bases clipped from V and 3 bases from J, the junction kept 4 bases outside the gene matches. Germline CDR1 is KGHDR and CDR2 is SFDVKD. This CDR3 contains 13 residues. CDR3 residues: CATRDRAKETQYF. The CDR3 DNA sequence: TGTGCCACCAGAGACAGGGCGAAAGAGACCCAGTACTTC.

This clonotype was seen a handful of times. V and J are TRBV7-9 and TRBJ2-1; TRBD2 agrees at 12 bases. The J segment lost 0 bases and the V segment lost 5 bases, leaving 8 bases of the junction unmatched. This CDR3 is 18 amino acids long. The germline CDR1 and CDR2 sequences are SEHNR and FQNEAQ (reference sequence). CDR3 sequence reads: CASSPGLAGLSSYNEQFF. The DNA of the CDR3 is TGTGCCAGCAGCCCGGGACTAGCGGGCCTAAGCTCCTACAATGAGCAGTTCTTC.

The chain has TRBV30 and TRBJ2-1; possible D gene TRBD2, 5 bases. This CDR3 contains 15 residues. V was clipped by 2 bases and J by 1 base, with 12 bases between them. Germline-derived CDR1 and CDR2 are GTSNPN and SVGIG (reference sequence). Written as DNA, the CDR3 is TGTGCCTGGAGTCTGGCGGGCACATCCTACAATGAGCAGTTCTTC. It translates to CAWSLAGTSYNEQFF.

In this sample, this clonotype turned up many times. The CDR3 spells CATARTDQQFF. The CDR3 DNA is TGCGCCACCGCCCGGACAGACCAGCAGTTCTTC. This chain connects TRBV10-2 to TRBJ2-1; TRBD1 is a possible D gene (6 bases). Trimming removed 10 bases at V and 11 bases at J, with 15 bases between. Germline values: CDR1 WSHSY, CDR2 SAAADI. This CDR3 contains 11 residues.

This clonotype was found many times. The chain carries TRBV28 and TRBJ2-2, with D possibly TRBD2 on 5 matching bases. The CDR3 totals 16 residues. Germline V gene sequence: CDR1 MDHEN, CDR2 SYDVKM. Trimming stripped 6 bases from V and 4 bases from J, with 18 bases between. CDR3: CASSPGILGGTGELFF. CDR3 sequence (DNA): TGTGCCAGCAGCCCCGGGATTTTAGGAGGCACCGGGGAGCTGTTTTTT.

Notes on this clonotype: A read error may explain this, as a much larger clone is one base away. V usage is TRBV7-3 and J usage is TRBJ2-1; 10 bases line up with TRBD2. Germline-derived CDR1 and CDR2 are SGHTA and FQGTGA. CDR3 length: 15 residues. Trimming cost V 5 bases and J 12 bases; bases outside gene matches: 13. The CDR3 nucleotides are TGTGCCAGCAGCAGCCTAGCGGGAGCGCTCGGTGGGCAGTTCTTC. Translation gives CASSSLAGALGGQFF.

In its sample, this clonotype was seen a few times. This chain uses TRBV20-1 with TRBJ2-1; 7 nucleotides align to TRBD2. J gave up 1 base and V 6 bases, and 3 bases lay outside the gene matches. CDR1 DFQATT and CDR2 SNEGSKA come from the germline V gene (reference sequence). CDR3 length: 13 amino acids. In nucleotides, the CDR3 is TGCAGTGCGAAGCGGGGATCCTACAATGAGCAGTTCTTC. Translation gives CSAKRGSYNEQFF.

This clonotype appeared many times. This chain uses TRBV6-1 with TRBJ2-1, with TRBD2 as a possible D gene (6 bases). CDR3 length: 14 residues. Germline CDR1 is MNHNS and CDR2 is SASEGT. Deletions cut 7 bases from V and 7 bases from J, with 17 bases between. Written as DNA, the CDR3 is TGTGCCAGCAAACCGTGGGGGGATGGGAATGAGCAGTTCTTC. Protein product: CASKPWGDGNEQFF.

This clonotype was observed a handful of times. The rearrangement uses TRBV28 and TRBJ1-5; possibly TRBD1 for D (5 bases). Per germline, CDR1 MDHEN and CDR2 SYDVKM. V lost 7 bases and J 6 bases, leaving 16 bases between the germline ends. The CDR3 is made up of 14 amino acids. DNA for the CDR3: TGTGCCAGCACCCCGTCGGGGGGAGCTCAGCCCCAGCATTTT. The encoded protein is CASTPSGGAQPQHF.

There are many counts of this clonotype. The rearrangement uses TRBV11-2 and TRBJ2-1, with TRBD2 identical over 10 bases. The CDR3 extends over 16 amino acids. The V segment lost 2 bases and the J segment 8 bases; nucleotides outside the gene matches: 9. Germline assignment: CDR1 SGHAT and CDR2 FQNNGV. CDR3 DNA sequence: TGTGCCAGCAGCTTACCGATGGCTAGCGGGAGCTATGAGCAGTTCTTC. Its translation is CASSLPMASGSYEQFF.

The rearrangement joins TRBV24-1 to TRBJ2-2; 9 bases line up with TRBD1. Germline V gives CDR1 KGHDR, CDR2 SFDVKD. Trimming cost V 2 bases and J 7 bases; bases outside gene matches: 7. This CDR3 comprises 16 residues. CDR3 loop: CATSDSKWTGVGELFF. CDR3 sequence (DNA): TGTGCCACCAGTGATTCCAAATGGACAGGGGTCGGGGAGCTGTTTTTT.

This clonotype was detected many times. This chain uses TRBV9 with TRBJ1-3; D gene ambiguous. Trimming took 0 bases from V and 0 from J, leaving 10 bases between them. This CDR3 has 16 residues. Germline lookup yields CDR1 SGDLS and CDR2 YYNGEE. CDR3 sequence (DNA): TGTGCCAGCAGCGTAGCTTCGGCGGTCTCTGGAAACACCATATATTTT. Encoded protein: CASSVASAVSGNTIYF.

This clonotype appeared a few times. The CDR3 loop reads CATRSGGSTDTQYF. The CDR3 bases are TGTGCCACCCGTAGCGGGGGCAGCACAGATACGCAGTATTTT. This sequence joins TRBV19 and TRBJ2-3; TRBD2 matches at 9 bases. The V and J ends lost 10 bases and 0 bases, in that order; junction bases with no gene match: 5. Germline values: CDR1 LNHDA, CDR2 SQIVND (reference sequence). CDR3 length: 14 amino acids.

This clonotype has at least ten counts. The gene calls are TRBV7-2 and TRBJ1-2, with D unresolved. Germline CDR1 is SGHTA and CDR2 is FQGNSA. This CDR3 region has 14 residues. Trimming pared 1 base from V and 3 bases from J, leaving 9 bases between. As DNA, the CDR3 is TGTGCCAGCAGCTTAGTGGGAGGGCACTATGGCTACACCTTC. It encodes CASSLVGGHYGYTF.

This clonotype was found many times. V is TRBV28 and J is TRBJ2-5; 7 bases are shared with TRBD2. J was trimmed by 5 bases and V by 2 bases; bases with no gene match: 5. CDR3 length equals 14 residues. Germline CDR1 MDHEN, CDR2 SYDVKM. CDR3 coding DNA: TGTGCCAGCAGTTTAATGGCGGGAGCGGAGACCCAGTACTTC. This codes for CASSLMAGAETQYF. The full variable domain, completed using reference TRBV28 and TRBJ2-5, is DVKVTQSSRYLVKRTGEKVFLECVQDMDHENMFWYRQDPGLGLRLIYFSYDVKMKEKGDIPEGYSVSREKKERFSLILESASTNQTSMYLCASSLMAGAETQYFGPGTRLLVL.

The chain employs TRBV5-1 and TRBJ2-7; 10 bases fit TRBD2. Germline values: CDR1 SGHRS, CDR2 YFSETQ. The CDR3 spans 15 residues. Trimming took 5 bases from V and 4 from J; bases not matched to a gene: 9. Here the CDR3 reads CASRSTGTSEYEQYF. CDR3 bases: TGCGCCAGCAGATCCACCGGGACTAGCGAGTACGAGCAGTACTTC.

As for this clonotype: This sequence may be a read error, since a much larger clone differs from it by one base. The V and J genes are TRBV11-3 and TRBJ1-2; D gene uncertain. The CDR3 sequence is 13 residues long. Germline-derived CDR1 and CDR2 are SGHNT and YENEEA. In nucleotides, the CDR3 is TGTGCCAGCAGCTCAGCCTTCAACTATGGCCACACCTTC. Translating it yields CASSSAFNYGHTF.

This clonotype was recorded once. The chain has TRBV2 and TRBJ1-3; 7 positions agree with TRBD1. The junction had 8 bases not matched to a gene; V was cut back by 9 bases and J by 6 bases. The germline CDR1 and CDR2 sequences are SNHLY and FYNNEI. This CDR3 comprises 13 residues. For the CDR3, the DNA is TGTGCCAGTAACGGACAGGCGGAAAACACCATATATTTT. Encoded protein: CASNGQAENTIYF. The full variable domain, with the rest looked up from reference TRBV2 and TRBJ1-3, is EPEVTQTPSHQVTQMGQEVILRCVPISNHLYFYWYRQILGQKVEFLVSFYNNEISEKSEIFDDQFSVERPDGSNFTLKIRSTKLEDSAMYFCASNGQAENTIYFGEGSWLTVV.

This clonotype was counted ten times or more. The chain carries TRBV6-2 or TRBV6-3 and TRBJ2-5, with no clear D. Germline V gene sequence: CDR1 MNHEY, CDR2 SVGEGT. This CDR3 is built from 14 residues. Trimming took 0 bases from V and 1 from J, leaving 6 bases between them. As DNA, the CDR3 is TGTGCCAGCAGTTACTCGGGCAGCCAAGAGACCCAGTACTTC. This codes for CASSYSGSQETQYF.